The T cell receptor (beta chain) under discussion was sequenced for a study of T-cell memory formation after mild COVID-19. The wider study: Clusters of TCRs were largely donor specific. Notes on the study in general: Later expanders leaned CD4+, whereas day 15 to 85 contracting clones were balanced CD4/CD8. Specificity for SARS-CoV-2 was not confirmed among the second-wave clones peaking on day 37.

Germline V gene data show CDR1 as KGHSH and CDR2 as LQKENI. The V end lost 4 bases, the J end lost 4 bases, and 16 bases lay between the germline ends. There are 16 residues in the CDR3. As for this clonotype: Its antigen is currently unknown.

It was 5'RACE with constant-segment primers that produced the TCR alpha and TCR beta cDNA libraries, which carried sample barcodes and UMIs. Using its own MiXCR run on the 5' RACE reads, TCRdb lists one record per CDR3 protein. The table has roughly 370,000 distinct CDR3 sequences, 16% seen once. V and J are TRBV18 and TRBJ1-4; D might be TRBD1 (6 bases). This TCR was sampled from a man younger than 30 who had mild COVID-19 (a few samples of this study predate the infection). Cell type and time point are not known. The sequenced material came from PBMCs or a T cell subset sorted from them (not recorded which). The CDR3: CASSHTTGTFNEKLFF. DNA for the CDR3: TGTGCCAGCTCACACACAACCGGGACATTTAATGAAAAACTGTTTTTT. The full variable domain, in which reference TRBV18 and TRBJ1-4 provide the parts outside the CDR3, is NAGVMQNPRHLVRRRGQEARLRCSPMKGHSHVYWYRQLPEEGLKFMVYLQKENIIDESGMPKERFSAEFPKEGPSILRIQQVVRGDSAAYFCASSHTTGTFNEKLFFGSGTQLSVL.